The 13 T cell receptor beta chains listed next were all sequenced from one sample in a study of chemoradiotherapy in HPV16-positive cancers. Sequencing used immunoSEQ multiplex PCR; TCRdb keeps in-frame clones, though not all of them. The sample has some 3,000 clones; nearly 90% are singletons. The sample here was tumor tissue, taken from a patient who underwent chemoradiotherapy. Receptors were obtained from a human donor with HPV-associated anogenital cancer.

The rearrangement uses TRBV10-2 and TRBJ2-1; TRBD2 matches at 7 bases. The length of the CDR3 is 15 residues. Germline CDR1 and CDR2: WSHSY and SAAADI. V lost 2 bases to trimming and J lost 3 bases; unmatched junction nucleotides: 4. CDR3 in amino acids: CASSEEGLYYNEQFF. The CDR3 nucleotides are TGCGCCAGCAGTGAGGAGGGACTATACTACAATGAGCAGTTCTTC.

This chain links TRBV5-1 with TRBJ2-1, with 12 positions matching TRBD2. This CDR3 has 16 residues. Germline CDR1 reads SGHRS; CDR2 reads YFSETQ. V shed 0 bases and J 12 bases; nucleotides not matched to a gene: 10. The CDR3 DNA is TGCGCCAGCAGCTTGGCCCCTAGCGGGAGGGGGGAAACGCAGTTCTTC. It specifies CASSLAPSGRGETQFF.

This clone was found once. The rearrangement uses TRBV19 and TRBJ1-5; D is uncertain. Germline V lookup: CDR1 LNHDA, CDR2 SQIVND (reference sequence). This CDR3 is built from 12 residues. V was cut by 1 base and J by 4 bases, with 2 bases left in between. The CDR3 here is CASSIGNQPQHF. The DNA for the CDR3 is TGTGCCAGTAGTATAGGGAATCAGCCCCAGCATTTT.

This chain uses TRBV6-1 with TRBJ2-5, with 14 bases lining up with TRBD2. The V gene end was trimmed by 3 bases and the J gene end by 2 bases; junction bases not matched to a gene: 11. Germline loops: CDR1 MNHNS, CDR2 SASEGT. This CDR3 region has 19 residues. The DNA for the CDR3 is TGTGCCAGCAGTGACGGGACTAGCGGGAGTTTTGGGAATCAAGAGACCCAGTACTTC. It is translated as CASSDGTSGSFGNQETQYF.

The chain couples TRBV28 to TRBJ2-6, with a tentative D call TRBD2 (5 bases). The CDR3 has 15 residues. The V end lost 6 bases, the J end lost 5 bases, and 14 bases lay between the germline ends. CDR1 and CDR2 from the germline V gene are MDHEN and SYDVKM. The CDR3, as DNA: TGTGCCAGCAGGCCGACTAACTCCAGGGCCAACGTCCTGACTTTC. Residues: CASRPTNSRANVLTF. The full variable domain, in which reference TRBV28 and TRBJ2-6 provide the parts outside the CDR3, is DVKVTQSSRYLVKRTGEKVFLECVQDMDHENMFWYRQDPGLGLRLIYFSYDVKMKEKGDIPEGYSVSREKKERFSLILESASTNQTSMYLCASRPTNSRANVLTFGAGSRLTVL.

This chain uses TRBV7-9 with TRBJ1-2, with 7 bases identical to TRBD1. Germline V gene lookup returns CDR1 SEHNR and CDR2 FQNEAQ (reference sequence). The CDR3 length is 15 residues. The junction had 9 bases not matched to a gene; V was cut back by 6 bases and J by 2 bases. This CDR3 is CASSPDRAGNYGYTF. For the CDR3, the DNA is TGTGCCAGCAGTCCCGACAGGGCCGGCAACTATGGCTACACCTTC. Together with reference TRBV7-9 and TRBJ1-2, the CDR3 gives the full variable domain: DTGVSQNPRHKITKRGQNVTFRCDPISEHNRLYWYRQTLGQGPEFLTYFQNEAQLEKSRLLSDRFSAERPKGSFSTLEIQRTEQGDSAMYLCASSPDRAGNYGYTFGSGTRLTVV.

The chain recombines TRBV9 with TRBJ1-4; D is possibly TRBD1 (6 bases). V was clipped by 0 bases and J by 8 bases, with 17 bases between them. The CDR3 extends over 16 amino acids. The germline gives CDR1 SGDLS, CDR2 YYNGEE. The CDR3 DNA follows: TGTGCCAGCAGCGTAGGTTCAGGGGCCTTGGGGGAAAAACTGTTTTTT. It codes for CASSVGSGALGEKLFF.

J is TRBJ1-1 and V is TRBV6-1, with a possible D match to TRBD1 (6 bases). The CDR3 consists of 14 residues. V was clipped by 7 bases and J by 0 bases, with 12 bases between them. Germline-derived CDR1 and CDR2 are MNHNS and SASEGT. CDR3 sequence: CASKEQGLNTEAFF. For the CDR3, the DNA is TGTGCCAGCAAAGAACAGGGATTGAACACTGAAGCTTTCTTT.

The rearrangement joins TRBV5-1 to TRBJ2-3; D is uncertain. V was clipped by 5 bases and J by 6 bases, with 10 bases between them. Per germline, CDR1 SGHRS and CDR2 YFSETQ. The CDR3 contains 12 residues. CDR3 in DNA: TGCGCCAGCAGTCCCCAGCAGGATACGCAGTATTTT. Amino acids: CASSPQQDTQYF.

Details on this clone: Because the CDR3's place on the DNA is in doubt, the DNA is left out and the CDR3 is given as listed by TCRdb. Other DNA sequences in this sample translate to the same CDR3. The CDR3: CASSEGLGTGGNEQFF. The chain combines TRBV6-1 with TRBJ2-1; the D segment call TRBD2 is taken from the table without a DNA check. Germline CDR1 and CDR2: MNHNS and SASEGT. The CDR3 numbers 16 amino acids, ends counted.

This chain uses TRBV25-1 with TRBJ2-7; 15 bases agree with TRBD2. CDR1 and CDR2 (germline): MGHDK, SYGVNS. The CDR3 extends over 15 amino acids. V gave up 8 bases and J gave up 1 base; unmatched junction bases: 3. CDR3 in DNA: TGTGCCAGCGGACTAGCGGGAGGGCCTTCCTACGAGCAGTACTTC. Its protein product is CASGLAGGPSYEQYF.

The chain joins TRBV19 to TRBJ2-5, with a tentative D call TRBD2 (6 bases). The J call may not be correct, given that the DNA end is closer to TRBJ2-7. CDR1 and CDR2 from the germline V gene are LNHDA and SQIVND (reference sequence). The CDR3 has 14 amino acids. This chain's CDR3 is CASSISGATYEQYF. As DNA, the CDR3 is TGTGCCAGTAGTATTTCGGGAGCGACCTACGAGCAGTACTTC.

This clone was recorded only once. The chain uses TRBV18 and TRBJ2-7; D possibly corresponds to TRBD1 (6 bases). This CDR3 has 15 amino acids. From germline, CDR1 is KGHSH and CDR2 LQKENI. V gave up 0 bases and J gave up 1 base, with 10 bases separating them. This CDR3 is CASSPPGRGSYEQYF. The CDR3 DNA is TGTGCCAGCTCACCACCGGGCAGGGGTTCCTACGAGCAGTACTTC.